The 20 T cell receptor beta chains given below trace back to one sample, sequenced in a study of patients and donors after allogeneic stem cell transplantation. TCRdb recomputed calls from the RT-PCR reads with MiXCR, one row per CDR3 protein. The sample lists about 960,000 distinct CDR3 sequences, under 20% occurring once. Sample: blood, either unsorted or a sorted T cell fraction (not recorded which). These receptors were taken from a human donor who was either an allogeneic HSCT recipient or a stem cell or donor lymphocyte infusion donor (not recorded which). It is not recorded whose cells these are; they may come from a transplant donor.

This clonotype was counted between two and nine times. The CDR3 protein is CATSAAGRPNGNEQFF. The DNA for the CDR3 is TGTGCCACCAGTGCTGCGGGCCGACCGAACGGCAATGAGCAGTTCTTC. The chain has TRBV24-1 and TRBJ2-1, with D possibly TRBD2 on 5 matching bases. The germline CDR1 and CDR2 sequences are KGHDR and SFDVKD. CDR3 length equals 16 residues. The germline V and J ends were trimmed by 5 bases and 6 bases, with 19 bases remaining between them.

The rearrangement links TRBV5-6 to TRBJ1-1, with a possible D match to TRBD1 (5 bases). The germline V gene has CDR1 SGHDT and CDR2 YYEEEE. The CDR3 length is 17 residues. V gave up 0 bases and J gave up 0 bases, with 15 bases separating them. Here the CDR3 reads CASSLAGPGSMNTEAFF. The CDR3 bases are TGTGCCAGCAGCTTGGCGGGTCCAGGGTCCATGAACACTGAAGCTTTCTTT.

The gene calls are TRBV4-3 and TRBJ2-3; 8 nucleotides match TRBD1. The CDR3 runs to 17 residues. Trimming at V came to 0 bases and at J to 6 bases, leaving 11 bases not matched to a gene. CDR1 and CDR2 (germline): LGHNA, YSLEER. The CDR3 coding sequence is TGCGCCAGCAGCCAAGATTCGACAGGGGCAAGCGGGGATACGCAGTATTTT. Its protein is CASSQDSTGASGDTQYF.

The chain links TRBV7-9 to TRBJ2-1; 9 positions match TRBD1. The germline CDR1 and CDR2 sequences are SEHNR and FQNEAQ (reference sequence). The V and J ends lost 4 bases and 8 bases, in that order; junction bases with no gene match: 6. The CDR3 sequence is 14 residues long. CDR3 protein: CASSSGTGTDEQFF. CDR3 DNA sequence: TGTGCCAGCAGCTCCGGGACAGGGACCGATGAGCAGTTCTTC.

This clonotype was recorded many times. This chain joins TRBV12-3 or TRBV12-4 and TRBJ1-2; tentatively, D is TRBD1 (6 bases). With 10 bases removed from V and 5 bases from J, the gap between germline ends came to 14 bases. The CDR3 is 12 residues long. The CDR3 loop reads CATLQGRYGYTF. The CDR3 DNA sequence: TGTGCCACCCTACAGGGAAGATATGGCTACACCTTC.

This clonotype was counted only a few times. CDR3 sequence reads: CASSGQGIPSPLHF. The CDR3 nucleotides are TGCGCCAGCAGTGGACAGGGAATCCCATCACCCCTCCACTTT. V is TRBV10-2 and J is TRBJ1-6, with 7 bases lining up with TRBD1. Germline values: CDR1 WSHSY, CDR2 SAAADI. Losses at the gene ends were 4 bases for V and 10 bases for J; bases not matched to a gene: 7. This CDR3 region has 14 residues.

The V gene is TRBV3-1, the J gene TRBJ1-4; 11 positions agree with TRBD1. In germline, CDR1 is LGHDT, CDR2 YNNKEL (reference sequence). The CDR3 extends over 16 amino acids. V was pared by 4 bases and J by 2 bases, with 3 bases of the junction left unmatched. The CDR3 is CASSRGQGVTNEKLFF. The DNA for the CDR3 is TGTGCCAGCAGCCGGGGACAGGGGGTTACTAATGAAAAACTGTTTTTT.

The J gene is TRBJ1-2, the V gene TRBV7-8, with 10 bases fitting TRBD1. The V and J ends lost 5 bases and 2 bases, in that order; junction bases with no gene match: 11. CDR1 is SGHVS and CDR2 is FQNEAQ in the germline V gene. This CDR3 has 17 amino acids. CDR3 region: CASSPKRPGQGNYGYTF. The CDR3 region has the DNA TGTGCCAGCAGCCCCAAACGCCCGGGACAGGGGAACTATGGCTACACCTTC.

This clonotype was counted at least ten times. The rearrangement links TRBV4-1 to TRBJ2-1, with 7 bases lining up with TRBD2. Germline CDR1 reads MGHRA; CDR2 reads YSYEKL. The CDR3 sequence is 16 residues long. J lost 8 bases, V lost 4 bases, and 14 bases had no gene match. The CDR3 region has the DNA TGCGCCAGCAGCCGACAGACTAGCCGCGGAGGCCATGAGCAGTTCTTC. Translating it yields CASSRQTSRGGHEQFF.

This clonotype was recorded a few times. CDR3 coding DNA: TGTGCCAGCAGCCTGCAGAAGGCTAATGAAGCTTTCTTT. Protein product: CASSLQKANEAFF. The chain uses TRBV6-6 and TRBJ1-1; D not certain. This CDR3 spans 13 amino acids. The V gene lost 6 bases and the J gene lost 7 bases, with 15 bases spanning the gap. The germline CDR1 and CDR2 sequences are MNHNY and SVGAGI (reference sequence).

The chain links TRBV20-1 to TRBJ1-1; D possibly corresponds to TRBD1 (5 bases). Germline assignment: CDR1 DFQATT and CDR2 SNEGSKA (reference sequence). Trimming took off 6 bases at V and 3 bases at J, with 14 bases between the two ends. The CDR3 is made up of 13 amino acids. The CDR3 DNA reads TGCAGTGCGAACTCAGACAGTCACACTGAAGCTTTCTTT. Translating it yields CSANSDSHTEAFF.

This clonotype occurred many times. V and J are TRBV4-1 and TRBJ2-7, with 7 positions matching TRBD1. The length of the CDR3 is 14 residues. Per the germline V gene, CDR1 is MGHRA and CDR2 is YSYEKL. The V segment lost 1 base and the J segment 2 bases; nucleotides outside the gene matches: 2. This CDR3 is CASSQGDRTYEQYF. CDR3 DNA sequence: TGCGCCAGCAGCCAAGGGGACAGAACCTACGAGCAGTACTTC.

The chain uses TRBV7-7 and TRBJ2-5; D gene uncertain. The germline gives CDR1 SSHAT, CDR2 FNYEAQ (reference sequence). Trimming removed 4 bases from V and 5 bases from J, with 8 bases in between. The CDR3 extends over 12 amino acids. CDR3 in DNA: TGTGCCAGCAGCTCTGATTGGGAGACCCAGTACTTC. Translated: CASSSDWETQYF.

CDR3 bases: TGTGCCATTTCGGACATACCGGGGGACGAGCAGTACTTC. Translating gives CAISDIPGDEQYF. This rearrangement joins TRBV12-3 or TRBV12-4 to TRBJ2-7, with D possibly matching TRBD2 (6 bases). The CDR3 contains 13 residues. The V gene lost 10 bases and the J gene lost 5 bases, with 18 bases spanning the gap.

This clonotype was recorded a few times. This chain uses TRBV7-2 with TRBJ2-5; D tentatively fits TRBD1 or TRBD2 (5 bases each). V was pared by 3 bases and J by 9 bases, with 17 bases between. The CDR3 covers 14 residues. Germline V CDR1 and CDR2: SGHTA, FQGNSA. The CDR3 loop reads CASSFNRDLQSQYF. The CDR3 DNA reads TGTGCCAGCAGCTTTAACCGGGACCTCCAGTCCCAGTACTTC.

This clonotype was counted a few times. The genes are TRBV5-6 and TRBJ1-2; D is undetermined. CDR3 length: 12 amino acids. Germline V gene sequence: CDR1 SGHDT, CDR2 YYEEEE. Trimming shortened V by 2 bases and J by 6 bases, and 8 bases separated the two germline ends. The CDR3 protein is CASSFIRNGYTF. DNA for the CDR3: TGTGCCAGCAGCTTCATTCGCAATGGCTACACCTTC.

This clonotype was observed a few times. This rearrangement joins TRBV6-4 to TRBJ1-6; 8 nucleotides agree with TRBD1. Trimming at V came to 6 bases and at J to 9 bases, leaving 7 bases not matched to a gene. Germline values: CDR1 MRHNA, CDR2 SNTAGT. This CDR3 is 14 amino acids long. The CDR3 loop reads CASRATGEASPLHF. The CDR3 region has the DNA TGTGCCAGCAGGGCGACAGGGGAGGCTTCACCCCTCCACTTT.

The chain joins TRBV10-3 to TRBJ2-5; 8 nucleotides align to TRBD1. Germline trimming cut 3 bases from V and 5 bases from J; bases unmatched to any gene: 17. The CDR3 is 18 residues long. Looked up from germline, CDR1 is ENHRY and CDR2 is SYGVKD. CDR3 DNA: TGTGCCATCAGTGATCCTGAGAGTTCCGGGACAGGTGGGGAGACCCAGTACTTC. Translating it yields CAISDPESSGTGGETQYF.

This clonotype was picked up a small number of times. The V call is TRBV7-6, the J call TRBJ2-7; the D call may be TRBD1 or TRBD2 (5 bases each). Germline-derived CDR1 and CDR2 are SGHVS and FNYEAQ. The CDR3 loop spans 15 amino acids. The V and J ends lost 4 bases and 0 bases respectively, with 13 bases between them. The CDR3 here is CASSYWGISSYEQYF. In DNA form, the CDR3 reads TGTGCCAGCAGCTATTGGGGGATTAGCTCCTACGAGCAGTACTTC.

This clonotype has just a few counts. The chain's CDR3 is CASSLGLAGALQETQYF. The CDR3 DNA sequence: TGTGCCAGCAGCTTAGGACTAGCGGGGGCCCTCCAAGAGACCCAGTACTTC. The chain joins TRBV11-2 to TRBJ2-5; 12 bases align to TRBD2. Trimming cost V 1 base and J 1 base; bases outside gene matches: 4. CDR1 is SGHAT and CDR2 is FQNNGV in the germline V gene. CDR3 size: 17 residues.